Following are 4 T cell receptor beta chains from one sample sequenced in a study of cytomegalovirus exposure and HLA in healthy donors. The PCR employed 60 Vbeta primers together with 13 Jbeta primers. Generated by immunoSEQ multiplex PCR, the TCRdb table keeps only in-frame clones and is missing some. This table holds about 69,000 clones, 65% to 70% found once. Material: PBMCs. Source of these receptors: a woman in her 30s in good health and CMV-seronegative.

Only a few counts were recorded for this clone. In the same sample, other DNA sequences code for this CDR3. The J gene is TRBJ2-7, the V gene TRBV28, with 10 bases aligning to TRBD1. The J segment lost 3 bases and the V segment lost 5 bases, leaving 4 bases of the junction unmatched. CDR3 length: 14 residues. The V gene's germline CDR1 is MDHEN and CDR2 SYDVKM. CDR3 region: CASSDRDRGYEQYF. DNA of the CDR3: TGTGCCAGCAGTGACCGGGACAGGGGCTACGAGCAGTACTTC.

V usage is TRBV6-5 and J usage is TRBJ2-3, with D maybe TRBD2 (5 bases). Germline loops: CDR1 MNHEY, CDR2 SVGAGI. The CDR3 length is 16 residues. Trimming shortened V by 0 bases and J by 3 bases, and 13 bases separated the two germline ends. CDR3 region: CASSYSSHPGTDTQYF. The CDR3 bases are TGTGCCAGCAGTTACTCGAGTCACCCGGGGACAGATACGCAGTATTTT.

The J gene is TRBJ2-2, the V gene TRBV6-1; 8 bases fit TRBD1. Germline CDR1 reads MNHNS; CDR2 reads SASEGT. The CDR3 totals 15 residues. J lost 3 bases, V lost 8 bases, and 8 bases had no gene match. This chain's CDR3 is CASSTGVGHTGELFF. The CDR3 DNA is TGTGCCAGCTCGACAGGGGTGGGCCACACCGGGGAGCTGTTTTTT.

The CDR3 reads CASSWQLAGEYEQYF. As DNA, the CDR3 is TGCGCCAGCAGCTGGCAACTAGCGGGGGAATACGAGCAGTACTTC. This rearrangement joins TRBV5-1 to TRBJ2-7; 11 bases are shared with TRBD2. The V and J ends lost 3 bases and 4 bases, in that order; junction bases with no gene match: 6. The germline V gene has CDR1 SGHRS and CDR2 YFSETQ. This CDR3 comprises 15 residues.